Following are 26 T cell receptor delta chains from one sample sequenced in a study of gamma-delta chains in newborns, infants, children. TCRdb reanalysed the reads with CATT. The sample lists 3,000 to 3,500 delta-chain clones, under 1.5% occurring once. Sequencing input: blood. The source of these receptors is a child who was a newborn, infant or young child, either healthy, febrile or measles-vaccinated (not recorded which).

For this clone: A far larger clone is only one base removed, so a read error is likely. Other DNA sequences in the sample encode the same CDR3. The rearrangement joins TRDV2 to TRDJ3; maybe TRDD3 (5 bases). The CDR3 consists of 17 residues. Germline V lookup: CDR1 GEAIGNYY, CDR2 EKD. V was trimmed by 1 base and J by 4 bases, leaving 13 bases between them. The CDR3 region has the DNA TGTGCCTGTGACACGCTGGGAAGCTCTTGGGACACCCGACAGATGTTTTTC. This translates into CACDTLGSSWDTRQMFF.

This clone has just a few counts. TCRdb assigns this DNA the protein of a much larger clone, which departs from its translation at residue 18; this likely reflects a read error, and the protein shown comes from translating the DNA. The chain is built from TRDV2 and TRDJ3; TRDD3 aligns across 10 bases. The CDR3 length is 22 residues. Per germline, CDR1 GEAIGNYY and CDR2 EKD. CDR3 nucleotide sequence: TGTGCCTGTGACACGATCGACTGGGGGGATACGTCAAGCTCCTGGGACACCCTACAGATGTTTTTC. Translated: CACDTIDWGDTSSSWDTLQMFF.

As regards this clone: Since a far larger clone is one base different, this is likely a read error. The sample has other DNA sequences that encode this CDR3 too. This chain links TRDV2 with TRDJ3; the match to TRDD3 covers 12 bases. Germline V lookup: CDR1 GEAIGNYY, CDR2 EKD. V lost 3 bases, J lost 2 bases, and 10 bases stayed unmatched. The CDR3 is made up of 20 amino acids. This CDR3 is CACDPLVLGDTPWDTRQMFF. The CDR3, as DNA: TGTGCCTGTGACCCTCTCGTACTGGGGGATACTCCCTGGGACACCCGACAGATGTTTTTC.

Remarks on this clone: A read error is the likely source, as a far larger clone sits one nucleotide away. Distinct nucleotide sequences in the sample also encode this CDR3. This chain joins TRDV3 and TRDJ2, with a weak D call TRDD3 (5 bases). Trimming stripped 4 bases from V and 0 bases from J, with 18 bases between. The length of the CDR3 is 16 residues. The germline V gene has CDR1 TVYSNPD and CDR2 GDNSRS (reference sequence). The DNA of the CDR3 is TGTGCCTCCAGAGGGGGGTGGTTAGCTTTGACAGCACAACTCTTCTTT. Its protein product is CASRGGWLALTAQLFF. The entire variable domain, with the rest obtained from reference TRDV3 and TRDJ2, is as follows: CDKVTQSSPDQTVASGSEVVLLCTYDTVYSNPDLFWYRIRPDYSFQFVFYGDNSRSEGADFTQGRFSVKHILTQKAFHLVISPVRTEDSATYYCASRGGWLALTAQLFFGKGTQLIVEP.

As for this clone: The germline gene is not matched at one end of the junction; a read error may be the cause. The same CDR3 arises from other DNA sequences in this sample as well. The CDR3 DNA sequence: TGTGCCTGTGACACTGGTGGGACCAGCTCCTGGGACACCCGACAAATGTTTTTC. Protein: CACDTGGTSSWDTRQMFF. V and J are TRDV2 and TRDJ3; tentatively, D is TRDD3 (5 bases). In germline, CDR1 is GEAIGNYY, CDR2 EKD. The CDR3 has 18 residues.

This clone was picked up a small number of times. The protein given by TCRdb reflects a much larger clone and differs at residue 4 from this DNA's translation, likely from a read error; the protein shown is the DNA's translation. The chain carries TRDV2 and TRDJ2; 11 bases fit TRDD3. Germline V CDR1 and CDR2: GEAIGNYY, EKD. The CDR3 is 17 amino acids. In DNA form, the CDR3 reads TGTGCCTGTGGCACCGTTGGGGGATACGCTTTGACAGCACAACTCTTCTTT. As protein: CACGTVGGYALTAQLFF.

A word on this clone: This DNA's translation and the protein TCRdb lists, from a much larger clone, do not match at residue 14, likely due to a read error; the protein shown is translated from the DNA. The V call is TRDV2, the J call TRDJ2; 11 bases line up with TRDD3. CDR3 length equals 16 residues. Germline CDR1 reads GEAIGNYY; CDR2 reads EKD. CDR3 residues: CACDRLGDIRAAQPFF. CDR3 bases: TGTGCCTGTGACAGACTGGGGGATATAAGAGCAGCACAACCCTTCTTT.

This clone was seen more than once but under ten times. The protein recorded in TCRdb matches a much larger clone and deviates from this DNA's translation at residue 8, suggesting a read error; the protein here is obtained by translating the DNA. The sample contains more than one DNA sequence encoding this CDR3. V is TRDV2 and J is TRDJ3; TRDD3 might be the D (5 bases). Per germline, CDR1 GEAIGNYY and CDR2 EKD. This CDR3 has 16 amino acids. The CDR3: CACDTVGPWDTRQMFF. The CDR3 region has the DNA TGTGCCTGTGACACCGTAGGCCCCTGGGACACCCGCCAGATGTTTTTC.

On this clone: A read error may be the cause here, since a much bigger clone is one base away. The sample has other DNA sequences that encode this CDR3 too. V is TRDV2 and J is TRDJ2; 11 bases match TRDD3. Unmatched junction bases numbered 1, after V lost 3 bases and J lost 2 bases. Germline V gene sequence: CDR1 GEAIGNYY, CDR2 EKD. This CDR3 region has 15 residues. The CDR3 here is CACDLGDTLTAQLFF. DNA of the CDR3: TGTGCCTGTGACCTGGGGGATACATTGACAGCACAACTCTTCTTT.

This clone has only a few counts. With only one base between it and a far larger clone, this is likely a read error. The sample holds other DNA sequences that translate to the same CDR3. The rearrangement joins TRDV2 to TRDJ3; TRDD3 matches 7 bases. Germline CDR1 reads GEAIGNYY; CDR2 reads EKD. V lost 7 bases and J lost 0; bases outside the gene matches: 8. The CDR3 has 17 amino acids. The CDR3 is CACDVLGSSWDTRQMFF. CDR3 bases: TGTGCCTGCGACGTACTGGGGAGCTCCTGGGACACCCGACAGATGTTTTTC.

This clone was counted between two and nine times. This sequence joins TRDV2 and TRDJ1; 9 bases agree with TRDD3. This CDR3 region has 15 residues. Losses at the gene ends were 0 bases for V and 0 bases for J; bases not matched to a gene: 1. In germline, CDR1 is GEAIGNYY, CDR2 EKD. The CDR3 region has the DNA TGTGCCTGTGACACCGGGGATACGTACACCGATAAACTCATCTTT. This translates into CACDTGDTYTDKLIF.

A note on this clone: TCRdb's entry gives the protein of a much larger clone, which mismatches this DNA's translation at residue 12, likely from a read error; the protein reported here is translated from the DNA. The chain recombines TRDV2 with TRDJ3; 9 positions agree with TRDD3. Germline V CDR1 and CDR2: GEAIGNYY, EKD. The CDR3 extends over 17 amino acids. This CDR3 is CACDLLGDPWDSRQMFF. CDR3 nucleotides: TGTGCCTGTGACCTACTGGGGGACCCCTGGGACTCCCGACAGATGTTTTTC.

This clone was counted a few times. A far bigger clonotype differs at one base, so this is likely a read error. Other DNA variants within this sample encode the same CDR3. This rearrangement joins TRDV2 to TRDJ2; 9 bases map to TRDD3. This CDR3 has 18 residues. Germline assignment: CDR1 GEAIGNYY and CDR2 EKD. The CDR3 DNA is TGTGCCTGTGACCCCGTACTGGGGGAGTTACCCCGGACAGCACAGCTCTTCTTT. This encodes CACDPVLGELPRTAQLFF.

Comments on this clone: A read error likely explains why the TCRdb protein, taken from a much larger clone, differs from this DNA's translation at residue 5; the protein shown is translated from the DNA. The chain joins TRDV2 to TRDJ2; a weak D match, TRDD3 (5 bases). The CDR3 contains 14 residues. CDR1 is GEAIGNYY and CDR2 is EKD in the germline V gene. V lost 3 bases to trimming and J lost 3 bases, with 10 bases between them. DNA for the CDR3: TGTGCCTGTGACGCGGGGACCCTGACAGCACAACTCTTCTTT. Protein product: CACDAGTLTAQLFF.

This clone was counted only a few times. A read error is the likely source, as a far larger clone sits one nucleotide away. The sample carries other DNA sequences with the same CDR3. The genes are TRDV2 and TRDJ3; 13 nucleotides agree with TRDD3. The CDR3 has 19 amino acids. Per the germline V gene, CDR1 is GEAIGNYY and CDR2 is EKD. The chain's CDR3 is CACDLLGDTSSWDTRQMFF. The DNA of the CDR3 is TGTGCCTGTGACCTACTGGGGGATACGAGCTCCTGGGACACTCGACAGATGTTCTTC.

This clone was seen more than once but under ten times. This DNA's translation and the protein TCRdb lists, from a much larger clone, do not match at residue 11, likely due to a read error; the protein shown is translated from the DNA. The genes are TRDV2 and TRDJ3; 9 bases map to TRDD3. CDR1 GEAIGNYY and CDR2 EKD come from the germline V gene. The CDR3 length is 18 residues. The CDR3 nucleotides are TGTGCCTGTGACACCGGGGATACGCGCTCCGGGGACACCCGACAGATGTTTTTC. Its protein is CACDTGDTRSGDTRQMFF.

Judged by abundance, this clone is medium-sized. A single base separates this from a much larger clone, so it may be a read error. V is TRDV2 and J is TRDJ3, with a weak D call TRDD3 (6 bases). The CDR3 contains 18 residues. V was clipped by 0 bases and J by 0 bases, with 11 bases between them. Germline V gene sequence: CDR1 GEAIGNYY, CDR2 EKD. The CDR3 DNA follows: TGTGCCTGTGACACCAGAGGATACAGCTCCTGGGACACCCGACAGATGTTTTTC. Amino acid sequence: CACDTRGYSSWDTRQMFF.

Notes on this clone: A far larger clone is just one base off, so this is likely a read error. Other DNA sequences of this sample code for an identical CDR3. In DNA form, the CDR3 reads TGTGCCTGTGACCGACTGGGGGGACTCCTTAGCTCCTGGGACACCCGACAGATGTTTTTC. Encoded protein: CACDRLGGLLSSWDTRQMFF. The chain links TRDV2 to TRDJ3; 8 nucleotides align to TRDD3. Germline V gene data show CDR1 as GEAIGNYY and CDR2 as EKD. The ends lost 3 bases at V and 0 bases at J; junction bases unmatched: 12. There are 20 residues in the CDR3.

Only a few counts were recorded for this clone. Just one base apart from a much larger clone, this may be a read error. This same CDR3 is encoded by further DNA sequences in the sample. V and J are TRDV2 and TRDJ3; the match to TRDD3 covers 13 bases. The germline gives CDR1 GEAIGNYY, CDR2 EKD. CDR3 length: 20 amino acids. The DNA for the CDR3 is TGTGCCTGTGACAGTACTGGGGGATACGCGAGCTCCTGGGACACCCGCCAGATGTTTTTC. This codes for CACDSTGGYASSWDTRQMFF.

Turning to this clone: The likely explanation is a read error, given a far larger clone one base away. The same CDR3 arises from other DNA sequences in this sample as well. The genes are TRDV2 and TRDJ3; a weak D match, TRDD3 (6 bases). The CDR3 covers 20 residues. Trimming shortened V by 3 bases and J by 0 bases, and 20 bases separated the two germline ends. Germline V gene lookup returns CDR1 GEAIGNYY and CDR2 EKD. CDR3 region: CACDPILLDTSSWDTRQMFF. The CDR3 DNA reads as TGTGCCTGTGACCCGATACTACTGGATACCAGCTCCTGGGACACCCGACAGATGTTTTTC.

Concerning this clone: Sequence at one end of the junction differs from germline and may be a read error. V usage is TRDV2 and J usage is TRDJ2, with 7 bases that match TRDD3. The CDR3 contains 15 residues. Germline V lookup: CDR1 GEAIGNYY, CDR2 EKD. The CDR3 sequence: CARDTVGYASAQPFF. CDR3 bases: TGTGCCCGTGACACCGTTGGATACGCGTCAGCACAACCCTTCTTT.

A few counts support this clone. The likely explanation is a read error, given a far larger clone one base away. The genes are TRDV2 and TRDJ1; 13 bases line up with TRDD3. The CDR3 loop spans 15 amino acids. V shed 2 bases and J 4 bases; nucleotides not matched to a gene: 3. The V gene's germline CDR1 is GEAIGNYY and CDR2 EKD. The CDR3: CACDKLGDTNDKLIF. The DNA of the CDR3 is TGTGCCTGTGACAAACTGGGGGATACGAACGATAAACTCATCTTT.

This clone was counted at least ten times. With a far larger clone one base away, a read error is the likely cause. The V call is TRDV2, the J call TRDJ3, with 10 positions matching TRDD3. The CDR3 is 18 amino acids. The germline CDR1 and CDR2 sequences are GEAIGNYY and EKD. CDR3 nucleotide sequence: TGTGCCCGTGACACCGCTGGGGGATACTCCTGGGACACCCGACAGATGTTTTTC. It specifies CARDTAGGYSWDTRQMFF.

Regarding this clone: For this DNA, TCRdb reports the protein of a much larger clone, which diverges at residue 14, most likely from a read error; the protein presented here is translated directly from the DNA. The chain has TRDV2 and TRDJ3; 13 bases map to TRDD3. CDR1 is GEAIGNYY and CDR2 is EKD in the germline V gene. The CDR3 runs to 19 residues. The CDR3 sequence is CACDTLLGDTRWDARQMFF. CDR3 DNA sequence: TGTGCCTGTGACACCCTACTGGGGGATACGCGCTGGGACGCCCGACAGATGTTTTTC.

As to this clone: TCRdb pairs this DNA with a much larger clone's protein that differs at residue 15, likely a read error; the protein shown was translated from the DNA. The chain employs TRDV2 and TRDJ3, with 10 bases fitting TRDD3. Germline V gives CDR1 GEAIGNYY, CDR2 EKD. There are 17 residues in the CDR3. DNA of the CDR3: TGTGCCTGTGACGTACTGGGGGATTCCTGGGACACCCGACAGGTGTTTTTC. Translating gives CACDVLGDSWDTRQVFF.

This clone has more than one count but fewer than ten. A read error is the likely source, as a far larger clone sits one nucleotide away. The CDR3 here is CACDMLGDMTAQLFF. DNA of the CDR3: TGTGCCTGTGACATGCTGGGGGATATGACAGCACAACTCTTCTTT. The rearrangement links TRDV2 to TRDJ2, with TRDD3 matching over 10 bases. CDR1 and CDR2 (germline): GEAIGNYY, EKD. V gave up 2 bases and J gave up 3 bases; unmatched junction bases: 2. This CDR3 is 15 amino acids long.